The next 3 T cell receptor beta chains were all read from a single sample in a study of beta chain features in type 1 diabetes. Study-level findings and limits: For Type 1 diabetes patients, all four CD4+ subsets carried TCRB CDR3s that were moderately but significantly shorter.

Reverse transcribing all isolated RNA meant expressed TCRB transcripts were sequenced. Some clones are missing from TCRdb's copy, which holds only in-frame ones; the method was immunoSEQ multiplex PCR. Of about 650,000 clones detected, 9.5% to 15% appear once; the ten largest clones hold more than 0.1%. Which antigens these TCRs recognize remains unknown. The sample comprised naive CD4+ T cells from blood. All receptors come from a man aged 30 to 45 with type 1 diabetes.

This clone occurred once. The V and J genes are TRBV6-5 and TRBJ2-7, with D possibly called TRBD1 or TRBD2 (5 bases each). Germline lookup yields CDR1 MNHEY and CDR2 SVGAGI. The CDR3 totals 12 residues. V gave up 4 bases and J gave up 3 bases, with 7 bases separating them. The CDR3 reads CASSFGGYEQYF. The CDR3 nucleotides read TGTGCCAGCAGTTTTGGGGGCTACGAGCAGTACTTC.

The V gene is TRBV11-2, the J gene TRBJ2-3; D uncertain. The germline V gene encodes CDR1 SGHAT and CDR2 FQNNGV. The V gene lost 1 base and the J gene lost 0 bases, with 11 bases spanning the gap. The CDR3 has 16 amino acids. CDR3 nucleotide sequence: TGTGCCAGCAGCTTAGGTTTTCCGGACAGCACAGATACGCAGTATTTT. Encoded protein: CASSLGFPDSTDTQYF.

This clone was seen a few times. The CDR3 sequence: CASSPGGVNNEQFF. DNA of the CDR3: TGTGCCAGCAGCCCAGGGGGGGTCAACAATGAGCAGTTCTTC. The chain uses TRBV7-2 and TRBJ2-1; D could derive from TRBD1 or TRBD2 (7 bases each). The CDR3 runs 14 residues. Germline assignment: CDR1 SGHTA and CDR2 FQGNSA. V gave up 5 bases and J gave up 5 bases, with 13 bases separating them.